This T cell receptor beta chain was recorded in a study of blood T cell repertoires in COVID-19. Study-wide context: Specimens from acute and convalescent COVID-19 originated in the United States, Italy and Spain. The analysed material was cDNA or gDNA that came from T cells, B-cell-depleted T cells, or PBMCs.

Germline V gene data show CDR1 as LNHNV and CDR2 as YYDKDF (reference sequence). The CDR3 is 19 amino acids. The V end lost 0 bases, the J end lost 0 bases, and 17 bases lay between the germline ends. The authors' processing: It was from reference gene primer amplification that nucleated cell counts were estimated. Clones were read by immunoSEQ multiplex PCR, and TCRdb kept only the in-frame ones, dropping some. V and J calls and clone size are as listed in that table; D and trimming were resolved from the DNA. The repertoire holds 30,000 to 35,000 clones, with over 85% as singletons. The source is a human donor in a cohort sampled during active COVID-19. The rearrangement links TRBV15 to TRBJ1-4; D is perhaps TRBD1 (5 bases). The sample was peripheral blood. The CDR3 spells CATSRDYTDSVATNEKLFF. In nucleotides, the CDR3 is TGTGCCACCAGCAGAGATTATACCGACAGCGTTGCAACTAATGAAAAACTGTTTTTT.